This note documents a single T cell receptor beta chain sequence. The data were taken from a study of blood T cell repertoires in COVID-19. The assay was immunoSEQ multiplex PCR, and TCRdb's table has in-frame clones only and misses some. The data show about 100,000 clones, roughly 80% seen once. Germline V gives CDR1 SEHNR, CDR2 FQNEAQ (reference sequence). The CDR3 contains 15 residues. V shed 2 bases and J 3 bases; nucleotides not matched to a gene: 5. This chain uses TRBV7-9 with TRBJ2-3; TRBD1 aligns across 7 bases. This clonotype was obtained from a woman in her seventies with acute or convalescent COVID-19. Sequenced sample: peripheral blood. In nucleotides, the CDR3 is TGTGCCAGCAGCTTATCGACAGGGTCGACAGATACGCAGTATTTT. Translating it yields CASSLSTGSTDTQYF.